The rows below give T cell receptor beta chains drawn from one sample of a study of PD-L1 blockade in urothelial cancer. Assay used: immunoSEQ multiplex PCR; TCRdb lists only in-frame clones, some missing. The data contain under 70,000 clones, more than 80% of them singletons. This specimen consisted of PBMCs, obtained around atezolizumab (anti-PD-L1) treatment. All receptors come from a man between 65 and 85 years old with urothelial cancer. The CDR3 runs from the conserved cysteine through the conserved F or W. The order of the fields is D gene, clone size, V gene, J gene, CDR3 DNA, CDR3 protein. The D gene is left open where the match is weak. Clone size is stated in some rows and not others, as once, few, many or a class when expanded.

d_call: TRBD1; clone_size: NA; v_call: TRBV28; j_call: TRBJ1-5; cdr3_nt: TGTGCCAGCGCAGACAGGGGCTCTGGTCAGCCCCAGCATTTT; cdr3_aa: CASADRGSGQPQHF
d_call: TRBD2; clone_size: NA; v_call: TRBV10-3; j_call: TRBJ2-1; cdr3_nt: TGTGCCATCGGGACTAGCGGACGAACTAGCTCCTACAATGAGCAGTTCTTC; cdr3_aa: CAIGTSGRTSSYNEQFF
d_call: TRBD1; clone_size: once; v_call: TRBV9; j_call: TRBJ1-1; cdr3_nt: TGTGCCAGCAGCGTTTCACCCGGGACAGGGGAGGGCACTGAAGCTTTCTTT; cdr3_aa: CASSVSPGTGEGTEAFF
d_call: NA; clone_size: NA; v_call: TRBV18; j_call: TRBJ1-1; cdr3_nt: TGTGCCAGCTCACCCCAACGGGGGGGGGTCACTGAAGCTTTCTTT; cdr3_aa: CASSPQRGGVTEAFF
d_call: NA; clone_size: NA; v_call: TRBV7-9; j_call: TRBJ1-1; cdr3_nt: TGTGCCAGCAGCTTGGGGGGGGAGAACACTGAAGCTTTCTTT; cdr3_aa: CASSLGGENTEAFF
d_call: NA; clone_size: NA; v_call: TRBV4-2; j_call: TRBJ2-5; cdr3_nt: TGTGCCAGCAGCCAAGGTCGGGCGGACCAGGGGACCCAGTACTTC; cdr3_aa: CASSQGRADQGTQYF
d_call: TRBD2; clone_size: many; v_call: TRBV7-9; j_call: TRBJ2-3; cdr3_nt: TGTGCCAGCAGCTTGGTGACGACTAGCGGGAGGACGGATACGCAGTATTTT; cdr3_aa: CASSLVTTSGRTDTQYF
d_call: NA; clone_size: NA; v_call: TRBV4-3; j_call: TRBJ1-2; cdr3_nt: TGCGCCAGCAGCCCGACACAGGGAAGGAGCGGCTATGGCTACACCTTC; cdr3_aa: CASSPTQGRSGYGYTF
d_call: NA; clone_size: NA; v_call: TRBV7-3; j_call: TRBJ2-5; cdr3_nt: TGTGCCAGCAGCTCCGTCGGAGGGAAAGAGACCCAGTACTTC; cdr3_aa: CASSSVGGKETQYF
d_call: NA; clone_size: NA; v_call: TRBV30; j_call: TRBJ1-1; cdr3_nt: TGTGCCTGGAGTGTAGTCCGGGGAGGGGGGGACGGCACTGAAGCTTTCTTT; cdr3_aa: CAWSVVRGGGDGTEAFF
d_call: TRBD2; clone_size: NA; v_call: TRBV10-3; j_call: TRBJ2-3; cdr3_nt: TGTGCCATCAGTGACTCGAGGGCTATTCTAACTAGCGAACTCCGAGATACGCAGTATTTT; cdr3_aa: CAISDSRAILTSELRDTQYF
d_call: NA; clone_size: NA; v_call: TRBV6-1; j_call: TRBJ1-5; cdr3_nt: TGTGCCAGCAGTGGGACCGGGACCGCAGGGGCCCAGCCCCAGCATTTT; cdr3_aa: CASSGTGTAGAQPQHF
d_call: TRBD1; clone_size: NA; v_call: TRBV7-2; j_call: TRBJ2-1; cdr3_nt: TGTGCCAGCAGCGTCACCGGGACAGAATACAATGAGCAGTTCTTC; cdr3_aa: CASSVTGTEYNEQFF
d_call: NA; clone_size: NA; v_call: TRBV5-6; j_call: TRBJ1-1; cdr3_nt: TGTGCCAGCAGCTTACCGTCGGCCAGGCTGAACACTGAAGCTTTCTTT; cdr3_aa: CASSLPSARLNTEAFF
d_call: NA; clone_size: NA; v_call: TRBV14; j_call: TRBJ1-3; cdr3_nt: TGTGCCAGCAGCCAAGTATTTTCTGGAAACACCATATATTTT; cdr3_aa: CASSQVFSGNTIYF
d_call: TRBD1; clone_size: NA; v_call: TRBV18; j_call: TRBJ1-2; cdr3_nt: TGTGCCAGCTCACCTCAGGGGGCAGACTATGGCTACACCTTC; cdr3_aa: CASSPQGADYGYTF
d_call: NA; clone_size: NA; v_call: TRBV28; j_call: TRBJ1-1; cdr3_nt: TGTGCCAGCAGGGCCCCCGGCAGGCACACTGAAGCTTTCTTT; cdr3_aa: CASRAPGRHTEAFF
d_call: TRBD1; clone_size: NA; v_call: TRBV15; j_call: TRBJ1-1; cdr3_nt: TGTGCCACCAGCGGACCACAGGGGGTGTACACTGAAGCTTTCTTT; cdr3_aa: CATSGPQGVYTEAFF
d_call: NA; clone_size: NA; v_call: TRBV27; j_call: TRBJ1-5; cdr3_nt: TGTGCCAGCAGTTTGGAAGTTGGGGGGGATCAGCCCCAGCATTTT; cdr3_aa: CASSLEVGGDQPQHF
d_call: TRBD2; clone_size: NA; v_call: TRBV5-5; j_call: TRBJ2-1; cdr3_nt: TGTGCCAGCAGTCCCCAATTGGGTAGCGGGAGGGCCAATGAGCAGTTCTTC; cdr3_aa: CASSPQLGSGRANEQFF
d_call: NA; clone_size: NA; v_call: TRBV27; j_call: TRBJ2-1; cdr3_nt: TGTGCCAGCAGTTTCGGGACCTACAATGAGCAGTTCTTC; cdr3_aa: CASSFGTYNEQFF
d_call: NA; clone_size: NA; v_call: TRBV5-4; j_call: TRBJ1-1; cdr3_nt: TGTGCCAGCAGCTTAGAACGGAGGGGAACTGAAGCTTTCTTT; cdr3_aa: CASSLERRGTEAFF
d_call: NA; clone_size: NA; v_call: TRBV19; j_call: TRBJ2-7; cdr3_nt: TGTGCCAGTAGTCCTAGCGCGACTACTACCTACGAGCAGTACTTC; cdr3_aa: CASSPSATTTYEQYF
d_call: NA; clone_size: NA; v_call: TRBV6-5; j_call: TRBJ1-1; cdr3_nt: TGTGCCAGCAGTCGGACAGTGAACACTGAAGCTTTCTTT; cdr3_aa: CASSRTVNTEAFF
d_call: NA; clone_size: NA; v_call: TRBV6-5; j_call: TRBJ2-1; cdr3_nt: TGTGCCAGCAGTTACGCTGGCGAGCAGTTCTTC; cdr3_aa: CASSYAGEQFF
d_call: NA; clone_size: NA; v_call: TRBV4-3; j_call: TRBJ2-1; cdr3_nt: TGCGCCAGCAGCCAAGATGCTAACGGGAGATCCTACAATGAGCAGTTCTTC; cdr3_aa: CASSQDANGRSYNEQFF
d_call: NA; clone_size: NA; v_call: TRBV4-3; j_call: TRBJ1-3; cdr3_nt: TGCGCCAGCAGCCAAGATTTACAGGTGTGGGGAAACACCATATATTTT; cdr3_aa: CASSQDLQVWGNTIYF
d_call: TRBD1; clone_size: NA; v_call: TRBV5-6; j_call: TRBJ2-5; cdr3_nt: TGTGCCAGCAGCTTCTTGGACAGGGAACAAGAGACCCAGTACTTC; cdr3_aa: CASSFLDREQETQYF
d_call: TRBD2; clone_size: NA; v_call: TRBV7-7; j_call: TRBJ2-3; cdr3_nt: TGTGCCAGCAGCATGGGACTAGCGGGAGGGGGAGATACGCAGTATTTT; cdr3_aa: CASSMGLAGGGDTQYF
d_call: TRBD1; clone_size: NA; v_call: TRBV27; j_call: TRBJ2-1; cdr3_nt: TGTGCCAGCGCGACGGACAGGGGAAAAGACTCCTACAATGAGCAGTTCTTC; cdr3_aa: CASATDRGKDSYNEQFF
d_call: NA; clone_size: few; v_call: TRBV10-3; j_call: TRBJ1-3; cdr3_nt: TGTGCCATCAGTGAAGTCCAGGGTGAATCGGGAAACACCATATATTTT; cdr3_aa: CAISEVQGESGNTIYF
d_call: NA; clone_size: NA; v_call: TRBV5-8; j_call: TRBJ2-3; cdr3_nt: TGTGCCAGCAGCTTCGAGGAGGGTAGCACAGATACGCAGTATTTT; cdr3_aa: CASSFEEGSTDTQYF
d_call: NA; clone_size: NA; v_call: TRBV4-3; j_call: TRBJ1-4; cdr3_nt: TGCGCCAGCAGCGTATCGGGGGAAGGGGCTGCCGCAACTAATGAAAAACTGTTTTTT; cdr3_aa: CASSVSGEGAAATNEKLFF
d_call: NA; clone_size: NA; v_call: TRBV2; j_call: TRBJ1-5; cdr3_nt: TGTGCCAGCGGCTTAGGGGTCCGAGGGCCCCAGCATTTT; cdr3_aa: CASGLGVRGPQHF
d_call: NA; clone_size: NA; v_call: TRBV11-2; j_call: TRBJ1-1; cdr3_nt: TGTGCCAGCAGCATCCCACAGAAGCGGGAAGCTTTCTTT; cdr3_aa: CASSIPQKREAFF
d_call: TRBD2; clone_size: NA; v_call: TRBV29-1; j_call: TRBJ2-5; cdr3_nt: TGCAGCGTGGACCACGAGGGACTAGCGGGCGGAGAGACCCAGTACTTC; cdr3_aa: CSVDHEGLAGGETQYF
d_call: NA; clone_size: NA; v_call: TRBV10-2; j_call: TRBJ2-6; cdr3_nt: TGCGCCAGCAGTGGACGGGACTCTGGGGCCAACGTCCTGACTTTC; cdr3_aa: CASSGRDSGANVLTF
d_call: TRBD2; clone_size: NA; v_call: TRBV4-2; j_call: TRBJ2-1; cdr3_nt: TGTGCCAGCAGCCAGTCCCTAGGACTAGCGGGGTCCAATGAGCAGTTCTTC; cdr3_aa: CASSQSLGLAGSNEQFF
d_call: NA; clone_size: NA; v_call: TRBV4-3; j_call: TRBJ2-2; cdr3_nt: TGCGCCAGCAGCCAAGACAACGGGGAGCTGTTTTTT; cdr3_aa: CASSQDNGELFF
d_call: NA; clone_size: few; v_call: TRBV4-1; j_call: TRBJ2-7; cdr3_nt: TGCGCCAGCAGCCAACCGGGTTACGAGCAGTACTTC; cdr3_aa: CASSQPGYEQYF
d_call: NA; clone_size: NA; v_call: TRBV7-6; j_call: TRBJ1-1; cdr3_nt: TGTGCCAGCAGCCTCCGACGATCCGGCGGAAACACTGAAGCTTTCTTT; cdr3_aa: CASSLRRSGGNTEAFF
d_call: TRBD1; clone_size: NA; v_call: TRBV5-5; j_call: TRBJ1-4; cdr3_nt: TGTGCCAGCAGCTTTCAGCAGGGGGAAGAAAAACTGTTTTTT; cdr3_aa: CASSFQQGEEKLFF
d_call: TRBD2; clone_size: NA; v_call: TRBV7-6; j_call: TRBJ2-5; cdr3_nt: TGTGCCAGCAGCTTGGGTATAGCGGGAGAAAGGAAGACCCAGTACTTC; cdr3_aa: CASSLGIAGERKTQYF
d_call: TRBD1; clone_size: once; v_call: TRBV2; j_call: TRBJ1-5; cdr3_nt: TGTGCCAGCAGCCTCGGACAGGGGGGGCAGCCCCAGCATTTT; cdr3_aa: CASSLGQGGQPQHF